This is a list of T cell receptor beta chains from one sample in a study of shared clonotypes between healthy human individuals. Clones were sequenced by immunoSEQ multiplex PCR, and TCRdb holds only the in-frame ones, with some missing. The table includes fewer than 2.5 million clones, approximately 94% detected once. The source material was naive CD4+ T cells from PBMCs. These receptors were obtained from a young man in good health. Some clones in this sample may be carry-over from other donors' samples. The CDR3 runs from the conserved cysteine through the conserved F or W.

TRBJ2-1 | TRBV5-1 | CASSLEGWGPNNNEQFF
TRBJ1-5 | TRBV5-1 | CASSSGSNQPQHF
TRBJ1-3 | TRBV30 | CAWSGDLAGNTIYF
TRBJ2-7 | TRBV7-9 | CASSNLPVYAEQYF
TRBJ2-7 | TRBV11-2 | CASSLLLEGYEQYF
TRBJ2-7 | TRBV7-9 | CASRGTSGKPSSYEQYF
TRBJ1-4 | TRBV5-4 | CASSSRGSEKLFF
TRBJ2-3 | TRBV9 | CASSVLRDADTQYF
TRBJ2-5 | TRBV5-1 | CASSIGQGETQYF
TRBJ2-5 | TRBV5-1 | CASRLNSGTQYF
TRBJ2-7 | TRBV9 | CASSVGSQYPLEQYF
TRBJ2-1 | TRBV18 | CASSLQRASYNEQFF
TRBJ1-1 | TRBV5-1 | CASSLVQLNTEAFF
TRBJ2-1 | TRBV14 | CASSPGGRILGEQFF
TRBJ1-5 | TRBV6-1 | CASRGSNQPQHF
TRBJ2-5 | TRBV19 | CASTLSGGGQETQYF
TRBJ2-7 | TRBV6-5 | CASSYNRGMLDEQYF
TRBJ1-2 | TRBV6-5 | CASSYSGARSTYGYTF
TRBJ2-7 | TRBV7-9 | CASSLVASGSEYF
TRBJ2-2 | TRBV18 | CASSPDTNTGELFF
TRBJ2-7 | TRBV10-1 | CASSEWQGANEQYF
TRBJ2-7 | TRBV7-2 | CASSLEGRTYEQYF
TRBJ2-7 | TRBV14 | CASSQGPLAGAPYEQYF
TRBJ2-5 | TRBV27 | CASSLLREGGETQYF
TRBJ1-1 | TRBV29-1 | CSVDPQGQAFF
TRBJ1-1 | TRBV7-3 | CASKQGVNTEAFF
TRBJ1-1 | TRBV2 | CASRAEGAEAFF
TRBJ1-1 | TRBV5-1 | CASSLEGVTEAFF
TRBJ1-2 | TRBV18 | CASSVDRPPLGGYTF
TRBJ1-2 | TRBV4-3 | CASSQTPRSTNYGYTF
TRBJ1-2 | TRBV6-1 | CASSQHVADYGYTF
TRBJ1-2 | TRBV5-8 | CASSLQEFGYTF
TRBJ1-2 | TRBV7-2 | CASSFLGQNYGYTF
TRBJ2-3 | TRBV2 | CARLQNRDRSRDTQYF
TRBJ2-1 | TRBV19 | CASSFRDLYNEQFF
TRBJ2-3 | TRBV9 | CASSVFHRTDTQYF
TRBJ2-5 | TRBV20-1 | CSARDKGTGYF
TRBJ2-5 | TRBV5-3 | CARSTGAGETQYF
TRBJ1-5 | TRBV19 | CASSIRGSGNQPQHF
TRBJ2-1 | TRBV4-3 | CASSQDHPGLARNEQFF
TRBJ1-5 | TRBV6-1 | CASIRSGNQPQHF
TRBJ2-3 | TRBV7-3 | CASSRETGTDTQYF
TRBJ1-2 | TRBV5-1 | CASSHGQGNYGYTF
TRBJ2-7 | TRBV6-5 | CASSYSGLAGWDEQYF
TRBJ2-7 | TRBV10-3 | CATLAAGAYEQYF
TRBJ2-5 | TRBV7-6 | CASMPSRGGQETQYF
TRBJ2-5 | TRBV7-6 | CASSLTGLAGVETQYF
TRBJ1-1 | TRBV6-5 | CASSYRTGRTEAFF
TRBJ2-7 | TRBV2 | CASSDGTGAREQYF